This TCR beta chain was sequenced in a study of blood T cell repertoires in COVID-19. In the study overall: COVID-19 samples from acute and convalescent phases originated in the United States, Italy and Spain. From T cells, B-cell-depleted T cells, or PBMCs came the material, which was cDNA or gDNA.

In the study's own analysis: Estimated nucleated cell counts came from reference gene primer amplification. Assay used: immunoSEQ multiplex PCR; TCRdb lists only in-frame clones, some missing. V and J calls and clone size are given by that table; D and trimming were obtained from the DNA. This table has some 90,000 clones, around 89% appearing once. V was pared by 4 bases and J by 1 base, with 11 bases between. The CDR3 loop spans 15 amino acids. Germline-derived CDR1 and CDR2 are LNHDA and SQIVND (reference sequence). The sequencing input was peripheral blood. J is TRBJ1-5 and V is TRBV19, with a possible D match to TRBD1 (6 bases). The origin of this receptor is a man aged 50 to 60 with acute or convalescent COVID-19. The DNA for the CDR3 is TGTGCCAGTAGTACCAAGGGGGTCAGCAATCAGCCCCAGCATTTT. Translating it yields CASSTKGVSNQPQHF.